These 10 T cell receptor beta chains were all obtained from the same sample, sequenced in a study of CD8+CD57+ T cells in acquired aplastic anemia. According to the study, genomic DNA was the template for TCR beta VDJ and CDR3 profiling. Using its own MiXCR run on the reads, TCRdb lists one record per CDR3 protein. Altogether a few hundred thousand distinct CDR3 sequences are present, approximately 60% being singletons, with the ten largest covering roughly 1.2%. Sequencing was done on patients that had shown CD8+CD57+ cell expansion by flow cytometry. Material for sequencing was sorted CD4+, CD8+, or CD8+CD57+ T cells (not recorded which) from PBMCs. These receptors all come from a human donor with aplastic anemia.

V usage is TRBV9 and J usage is TRBJ1-2; 10 bases align to TRBD1. Germline V gene sequence: CDR1 SGDLS, CDR2 YYNGEE. V lost 0 bases and J lost 4; bases outside the gene matches: 6. This CDR3 comprises 16 residues. The CDR3 nucleotides are TGTGCCAGCAGCGTAGATCGGGACAGGGGACCCTATGGCTACACCTTC. Amino acids: CASSVDRDRGPYGYTF.

The chain employs TRBV12-3 or TRBV12-4 and TRBJ2-3; D unresolved. V was pared by 4 bases and J by 3 bases, with 11 bases between. The CDR3 is 14 amino acids. CDR3 sequence: CASSYSSATDTQYF. In DNA, the CDR3 is TGTGCCAGCAGTTACTCATCAGCTACAGATACGCAGTATTTT.

The V and J genes are TRBV24-1 and TRBJ2-1; TRBD1 might be the D (5 bases). Trimming removed 2 bases from V and 8 bases from J, with 9 bases in between. Per germline, CDR1 KGHDR and CDR2 SFDVKD. The CDR3 has 13 residues. The CDR3 DNA reads as TGTGCCACCAGTGATTCAGGGTGGGATGAGCAGTTCTTC. Translated, it gives CATSDSGWDEQFF.

This clonotype appeared many times. This chain uses TRBV7-9 with TRBJ2-3, with TRBD2 as a possible D gene (6 bases). V was clipped by 1 base and J by 0 bases, with 8 bases between them. This CDR3 is built from 15 residues. Germline values: CDR1 SEHNR, CDR2 FQNEAQ (reference sequence). The CDR3 reads CASSLVGTSTDTQYF. For the CDR3, the DNA is TGTGCCAGCAGCTTAGTGGGGACTAGCACAGATACGCAGTATTTT.

CDR3 loop: CASSEGTPNSPLHF. For the CDR3, the DNA is TGTGCCAGCAGTGAGGGGACACCTAATTCACCCCTCCACTTT. This chain uses TRBV2 with TRBJ1-6; a weak D match, TRBD1 (6 bases). Germline CDR1 SNHLY, CDR2 FYNNEI. The V and J ends lost 3 bases and 6 bases respectively, with 9 bases between them. The CDR3 has 14 residues.

The rearrangement uses TRBV5-1 and TRBJ1-5; 7 nucleotides align to TRBD1. V shed 4 bases and J 6 bases; nucleotides not matched to a gene: 10. CDR1 SGHRS and CDR2 YFSETQ come from the germline V gene. The CDR3 length is 15 residues. The DNA for the CDR3 is TGCGCCAGCAGCCTTGGCGACAGGGCCGGTCAGCCCCAGCATTTT. Its translation is CASSLGDRAGQPQHF.

This clonotype showed up many times. The chain joins TRBV18 to TRBJ2-5; 7 bases align to TRBD2. There are 15 residues in the CDR3. J was trimmed by 1 base and V by 4 bases; bases with no gene match: 6. Germline lookup yields CDR1 KGHSH and CDR2 LQKENI. CDR3 amino acids: CASSQTGTTQETQYF. The CDR3 nucleotides read TGTGCCAGCTCACAAACCGGGACTACCCAAGAGACCCAGTACTTC.

J is TRBJ1-5 and V is TRBV20-1, with 7 bases fitting TRBD1. J was trimmed by 7 bases and V by 5 bases; bases with no gene match: 8. This CDR3 has 13 amino acids. The germline CDR1 and CDR2 sequences are DFQATT and SNEGSKA (reference sequence). The chain's CDR3 is CSAGTGVDQPQHF. As DNA, the CDR3 is TGCAGTGCTGGAACAGGGGTCGACCAGCCCCAGCATTTT.

This chain links TRBV20-1 with TRBJ1-5, with 9 bases identical to TRBD1. V dropped 1 base and J dropped 7; count of bases not matched to a gene: 5. This CDR3 is 14 amino acids long. Germline V gene sequence: CDR1 DFQATT, CDR2 SNEGSKA (reference sequence). The CDR3 loop reads CSARGQGTGQPQHF. In nucleotides, the CDR3 is TGCAGTGCTAGAGGACAGGGGACAGGGCAGCCCCAGCATTTT.

The rearrangement joins TRBV10-3 to TRBJ2-7; D is undetermined. Trimming cost V 0 bases and J 3 bases, with 12 bases left between them. From germline, CDR1 is ENHRY and CDR2 SYGVKD. The CDR3 runs to 15 residues. The CDR3 is CAISESELPSYEQYF. CDR3 coding DNA: TGTGCCATCAGTGAGTCTGAGTTACCCAGCTACGAGCAGTACTTC.